The 21 T cell receptor beta chains below were found in one sample sequenced in a study of blood T cells in healthy people across ages. It was with a sample-barcoded 5' primer and a J-beta primer mix that a second PCR of about 6 to 12 cycles was run. Using its own MiXCR run on the 5' RACE reads, TCRdb lists one record per CDR3 protein. The data contain roughly 730,000 distinct CDR3 sequences, approximately 53% of them seen just once; the ten biggest clones take up roughly 24%. The source material was blood. Receptors were obtained from a man aged 35-49 years in good health.

This clonotype was counted once. The CDR3 region is CSVAGGLAYEQYF. The CDR3 nucleotides read TGCAGCGTGGCGGGGGGACTAGCCTACGAGCAGTACTTC. The chain has TRBV29-1 and TRBJ2-1; TRBD2 agrees at 8 bases. The last part of the DNA fits TRBJ2-7 better; the J call may be wrong. This CDR3 has 13 residues. In germline, CDR1 is SQVTM, CDR2 ANQGSEA.

V and J are TRBV13 and TRBJ2-1; 7 bases are shared with TRBD1. From germline, CDR1 is PRHDT and CDR2 FYEKMQ (reference sequence). The CDR3 is 15 amino acids. The junction had 9 bases not matched to a gene; V was cut back by 6 bases and J by 4 bases. The CDR3 loop is CASRHTGVGYNEQFF. CDR3 nucleotides: TGTGCCAGCAGACATACAGGGGTGGGGTACAATGAGCAGTTCTTC.

The CDR3 sequence is CSASGTGLLGEQFF. Written as DNA, the CDR3 is TGCAGCGCTTCCGGGACAGGGTTGTTGGGTGAGCAGTTCTTC. The rearrangement uses TRBV29-1 and TRBJ2-1; 9 nucleotides agree with TRBD1. Unmatched junction bases numbered 13, after V lost 7 bases and J lost 9 bases. The CDR3 has 14 amino acids. Germline CDR1 and CDR2: SQVTM and ANQGSEA.

This chain connects TRBV6-1 to TRBJ1-2; no reliable D call. Trimming took 3 bases from V and 0 from J, leaving 5 bases between them. Germline V gene lookup returns CDR1 MNHNS and CDR2 SASEGT. CDR3 length: 13 amino acids. The CDR3 sequence is CASSDQPNYGYTF. CDR3 bases: TGTGCCAGCAGTGACCAGCCTAACTATGGCTACACCTTC.

This chain links TRBV29-1 with TRBJ2-7; a weak D match, TRBD2 (6 bases). Per the germline V gene, CDR1 is SQVTM and CDR2 is ANQGSEA. CDR3 length equals 16 residues. With 1 base removed from V and 3 bases from J, the gap between germline ends came to 19 bases. The CDR3 loop is CSVEGEVDSADYEQYF. The CDR3 DNA sequence: TGCAGCGTTGAAGGGGAGGTCGACTCGGCTGACTACGAGCAGTACTTC.

V is TRBV6-6 and J is TRBJ2-3; D gene ambiguous. Trimming removed 5 bases at V and 6 bases at J, with 12 bases between. This CDR3 contains 13 residues. Germline V gene sequence: CDR1 MNHNY, CDR2 SVGAGI (reference sequence). CDR3 sequence: CASSDLFGDTQYF. The CDR3 region has the DNA TGTGCCAGCAGTGACTTATTCGGGGATACGCAGTATTTT.

The chain couples TRBV7-3 to TRBJ2-1; 7 nucleotides agree with TRBD2. In germline, CDR1 is SGHTA, CDR2 FQGTGA. The CDR3 is 15 amino acids. J gave up 8 bases and V 5 bases, and 12 bases lay outside the gene matches. CDR3 sequence (DNA): TGTGCCAGCAGCCGAGCGGGCGGGAGAACCCATGAGCAGTTCTTC. Translating gives CASSRAGGRTHEQFF.

V usage is TRBV28 and J usage is TRBJ2-7; 10 positions match TRBD1. CDR3 length: 16 amino acids. The junction had 7 bases not matched to a gene; V was cut back by 5 bases and J by 0 bases. Per germline, CDR1 MDHEN and CDR2 SYDVKM. The CDR3: CASSTPGTGVSYEQYF. The CDR3 nucleotides read TGTGCCAGCAGTACCCCCGGGACAGGGGTCTCCTACGAGCAGTACTTC.

This rearrangement joins TRBV20-1 to TRBJ2-6; TRBD1 aligns across 7 bases. Per germline, CDR1 DFQATT and CDR2 SNEGSKA (reference sequence). The CDR3 has 18 residues. The J segment lost 0 bases and the V segment lost 6 bases, leaving 14 bases of the junction unmatched. CDR3 nucleotide sequence: TGCAGTGCCACGCCCCGGCCAGGGGGTCTCTCTGGGGCCAACGTCCTGACTTTC. Its translation: CSATPRPGGLSGANVLTF.

This clonotype was recorded many times. The rearrangement uses TRBV5-1 and TRBJ2-7; D call uncertain. V lost 2 bases to trimming and J lost 0 bases, with 9 bases between them. Germline V gives CDR1 SGHRS, CDR2 YFSETQ. This CDR3 has 14 amino acids. CDR3 nucleotide sequence: TGCGCCAGCAGCTTTGGTCACAGCTCCTACGAGCAGTACTTC. Encoded protein: CASSFGHSSYEQYF.

The CDR3 sequence: CSVPTGLKSFEQYF. The CDR3, as DNA: TGCAGCGTTCCAACAGGGTTGAAAAGCTTCGAGCAGTACTTC. The gene calls are TRBV29-1 and TRBJ2-7; tentatively, D is TRBD1 (6 bases). The V gene's germline CDR1 is SQVTM and CDR2 ANQGSEA. Trimming cost V 5 bases and J 6 bases, with 20 bases left between them. This CDR3 comprises 14 residues.

This clonotype has more than one count but fewer than ten. Relative to the germline gene, one junction end is altered; a read error may explain this. The chain has TRBV10-3 and TRBJ1-2, with D unresolved. Germline V gene sequence: CDR1 ENHRY, CDR2 SYGVKD. The CDR3 has 11 amino acids. This CDR3 reads CAISESYAYTF. The CDR3 DNA is TGTGCCATCAGTGAGTCCTATGCCTACACCTTC.

This chain links TRBV6-1 with TRBJ1-1; weak D call: TRBD1 (6 bases). With 8 bases removed from V and 0 bases from J, the gap between germline ends came to 13 bases. CDR3 size: 14 residues. Germline CDR1 reads MNHNS; CDR2 reads SASEGT. Here the CDR3 reads CASGGTRMNTEAFF. The CDR3 DNA reads as TGTGCCAGCGGGGGGACACGTATGAACACTGAAGCTTTCTTT.

This clonotype was observed a handful of times. J is TRBJ2-7 and V is TRBV7-6; no clear D gene. V was cut by 1 base and J by 2 bases, with 6 bases left in between. Germline V lookup: CDR1 SGHVS, CDR2 FNYEAQ. The CDR3 extends over 13 amino acids. The CDR3 coding sequence is TGTGCCAGCAGCTTAGGAAAGACCTACGAGCAGTACTTC. Its protein product is CASSLGKTYEQYF.

V gene TRBV28 combines with J gene TRBJ2-1, with TRBD2 matching 10 bases. V shed 3 bases and J 8 bases; nucleotides not matched to a gene: 10. The germline V gene has CDR1 MDHEN and CDR2 SYDVKM. CDR3 size: 16 residues. The CDR3 region is CASSLGPGLALDEQFF. CDR3 bases: TGTGCCAGCAGTTTGGGACCGGGACTAGCGTTGGATGAGCAGTTCTTC.

This chain uses TRBV4-2 with TRBJ1-2; D possibly corresponds to TRBD1 (5 bases). Germline CDR1 and CDR2: LGHNA and YNFKEQ. The germline V and J ends were trimmed by 0 bases and 7 bases, with 18 bases remaining between them. CDR3 length: 16 amino acids. CDR3 DNA sequence: TGTGCCAGCAGCCAAGAGGAGGGGTGGGGCACAGGTGGCTACACCTTC. It codes for CASSQEEGWGTGGYTF.

The V call is TRBV9, the J call TRBJ2-7, with 9 bases lining up with TRBD2. The CDR3 consists of 16 residues. The V and J ends lost 5 bases and 7 bases, in that order; junction bases with no gene match: 16. Germline lookup yields CDR1 SGDLS and CDR2 YYNGEE. CDR3 sequence reads: CASSVNSLGLAIEQYF. Here the CDR3 DNA reads TGTGCCAGCAGTGTAAACAGCCTTGGACTAGCGATTGAGCAGTACTTC.

This chain links TRBV5-1 with TRBJ2-1; 7 positions match TRBD1. The V segment lost 0 bases and the J segment 2 bases; nucleotides outside the gene matches: 5. The CDR3 runs to 16 residues. Germline assignment: CDR1 SGHRS and CDR2 YFSETQ. CDR3: CASSLGTGAAYNEQFF. For the CDR3, the DNA is TGCGCCAGCAGCTTGGGGACAGGCGCCGCCTACAATGAGCAGTTCTTC.

This chain uses TRBV20-1 with TRBJ2-7; TRBD2 matches at 7 bases. The last part of the DNA fits TRBJ2-5 better; the J call may be wrong. The CDR3 has 13 amino acids. Germline-derived CDR1 and CDR2 are DFQATT and SNEGSKA (reference sequence). CDR3 protein: CSAGRLAGETQYF. The CDR3 nucleotides read TGCAGTGCTGGGCGACTAGCCGGCGAGACCCAGTACTTC.

Note on this clonotype: Germline is not matched at one junction end, which may reflect a read error. The chain employs TRBV7-6 and TRBJ2-7; TRBD2 matches at 12 bases. Looked up from germline, CDR1 is SGHVS and CDR2 is FNYEAQ. CDR3 length: 15 residues. The DNA of the CDR3 is TGTGCCAGCAGCCTAGCGGGAGGGACATACTACGAGCAGTACTTC. Its translation: CASSLAGGTYYEQYF.

The V gene is TRBV11-1, the J gene TRBJ2-5; weak D call: TRBD2 (7 bases). CDR1 SGHAT and CDR2 FQDESV come from the germline V gene (reference sequence). The CDR3 is 17 residues long. V gave up 1 base and J gave up 10 bases, with 25 bases separating them. Written as DNA, the CDR3 is TGTGCCAGCAGCTTAGTGACGCAGGGGCTAACTCGGGGGGACCAGTACTTC. Translation gives CASSLVTQGLTRGDQYF.